These 22 T cell receptor beta chains came from one sample sequenced in a study of blood T cell repertoires in COVID-19. Measured with immunoSEQ multiplex PCR; TCRdb has only the in-frame clones, and not every one. The data contain roughly 300,000 clones, 70% to 90% of them singletons. The source material was PBMCs or T cells enriched from blood (not recorded which). All receptors derive from a woman in her late teens or twenties who had recovered from COVID-19.

The chain has TRBV5-1 and TRBJ2-5; 9 bases are a match to TRBD1. Germline CDR1 and CDR2: SGHRS and YFSETQ. This CDR3 region has 16 residues. With V trimmed by 0 bases and J by 4 bases, 7 bases remained unmatched. The CDR3 is CASSLGPTGGLETQYF. The DNA of the CDR3 is TGCGCCAGCAGCTTGGGGCCAACAGGGGGCTTAGAGACCCAGTACTTC.

The chain carries TRBV7-9 and TRBJ2-1, with D unclear. Trimming cost V 4 bases and J 1 base, with 14 bases left between them. There are 16 residues in the CDR3. Germline loops: CDR1 SEHNR, CDR2 FQNEAQ (reference sequence). CDR3 bases: TGTGCCAGCAGCTACCATGGCCAGATTTCCTACAATGAGCAGTTCTTC. Residues: CASSYHGQISYNEQFF.

V usage is TRBV10-3 and J usage is TRBJ1-2, with TRBD1 identical over 10 bases. This CDR3 has 14 amino acids. Germline V gives CDR1 ENHRY, CDR2 SYGVKD. V trimming: 4 bases; J trimming: 8 bases; junction bases outside the gene matches: 7. CDR3 loop: CAISVGTGEWGYTF. The CDR3 nucleotides are TGTGCCATCAGTGTAGGGACAGGGGAATGGGGCTACACCTTC.

This clone came up once. V gene TRBV30 combines with J gene TRBJ1-1; D possibly corresponds to TRBD1 (5 bases). Germline CDR1 reads GTSNPN; CDR2 reads SVGIG (reference sequence). Trimming cost V 0 bases and J 4 bases, with 15 bases left between them. CDR3 length equals 15 residues. The chain's CDR3 is CAWSVMGGAGTEAFF. In DNA form, the CDR3 reads TGTGCCTGGAGTGTAATGGGAGGGGCAGGCACTGAAGCTTTCTTT.

The chain joins TRBV7-9 to TRBJ2-4, with D hard to call. The CDR3 is made up of 14 amino acids. CDR1 is SEHNR, CDR2 FQNEAQ, per germline (reference sequence). Trimming removed 4 bases at V and 3 bases at J, with 10 bases between. DNA of the CDR3: TGTGCCAGCAGCTCCCACGGCGGCAAAAACATTCAGTACTTC. Translating gives CASSSHGGKNIQYF.

This clone has a single count. The chain couples TRBV5-4 to TRBJ2-2, with TRBD2 as a possible D gene (6 bases). The CDR3 extends over 16 amino acids. Germline CDR1 is SGHNT and CDR2 is YYREEE (reference sequence). Trimming stripped 0 bases from V and 2 bases from J, with 11 bases between. The CDR3 bases are TGTGCCAGCAGCTTGGCCGGGACTCTCAACACCGGGGAGCTGTTTTTT. It specifies CASSLAGTLNTGELFF.

The rearrangement joins TRBV30 to TRBJ2-1; D is unresolved. The CDR3 sequence is 14 residues long. Germline loops: CDR1 GTSNPN, CDR2 SVGIG (reference sequence). The V end lost 3 bases, the J end lost 0 bases, and 9 bases lay between the germline ends. CDR3: CAWSLGASYNEQFF. The CDR3 DNA sequence: TGTGCCTGGAGCCTGGGCGCCTCCTACAATGAGCAGTTCTTC.

A single count supports this clone. CDR3 coding DNA: TGTGCCAGCAGCCAAGATTCGGCGGGGGGGTACAATGAGCAGTTCTTC. Amino acids: CASSQDSAGGYNEQFF. The rearrangement uses TRBV4-2 and TRBJ2-1; 9 nucleotides line up with TRBD2. V dropped 0 bases and J dropped 4; count of bases not matched to a gene: 4. Germline V gene data show CDR1 as LGHNA and CDR2 as YNFKEQ. This CDR3 comprises 16 residues.

The CDR3 region is CSVVSPSYGYTF. In DNA form, the CDR3 reads TGCAGCGTTGTAAGTCCTAGCTATGGCTACACCTTC. V is TRBV29-1 and J is TRBJ1-2; D gene ambiguous. The CDR3 covers 12 residues. CDR1 SQVTM and CDR2 ANQGSEA come from the germline V gene. Trimming stripped 4 bases from V and 4 bases from J, with 10 bases between.

The V and J genes are TRBV6-1 and TRBJ1-2; the D gene is possibly TRBD1 (6 bases). V shed 4 bases and J shed 0 bases, with 15 bases lying between them. The CDR3 runs 16 residues. Per the germline V gene, CDR1 is MNHNS and CDR2 is SASEGT. CDR3 coding DNA: TGTGCCAGCAGTGGGACAGTTCATAACTCTAACTATGGCTACACCTTC. Protein sequence: CASSGTVHNSNYGYTF.

The chain is built from TRBV12-3 or TRBV12-4 and TRBJ1-1; D is unresolved. This CDR3 comprises 13 residues. Trimming pared 5 bases from V and 0 bases from J, leaving 7 bases between. In DNA, the CDR3 is TGTGCCAGCAGTCCCCAGTTGAACACTGAAGCTTTCTTT. Its translation is CASSPQLNTEAFF.

Concerning this clone itself: The same CDR3 also results from other DNA sequences found in this sample. The chain is built from TRBV4-1 and TRBJ1-1, with a tentative D call TRBD1 (6 bases). Trimming took 4 bases from V and 4 from J, leaving 7 bases between them. Germline values: CDR1 MGHRA, CDR2 YSYEKL. The CDR3 loop spans 12 amino acids. Here the CDR3 reads CASSPRGTEAFF. Written as DNA, the CDR3 is TGCGCCAGCAGCCCCAGGGGCACTGAAGCTTTCTTT.

This sequence joins TRBV2 and TRBJ2-1; TRBD2 aligns across 11 bases. The CDR3 sequence is 16 residues long. Germline values: CDR1 SNHLY, CDR2 FYNNEI. Losses at the gene ends were 4 bases for V and 2 bases for J; bases not matched to a gene: 4. The CDR3 DNA is TGTGCCAGCAGTGCCCCGACTAGCGGGACCTACAATGAGCAGTTCTTC. Translating gives CASSAPTSGTYNEQFF.

The gene calls are TRBV20-1 and TRBJ2-5; the D is unclear. Germline-derived CDR1 and CDR2 are DFQATT and SNEGSKA (reference sequence). The CDR3 totals 11 residues. The ends were cut back, 0 bases at V and 6 bases at J, with 5 bases in the middle. The CDR3 loop reads CSARDLQTQYF. As DNA, the CDR3 is TGCAGTGCTAGAGATCTCCAGACCCAGTACTTC.

This clone was recorded a few times. The gene calls are TRBV3-1 (or the pseudogene TRBV3-2) and TRBJ1-5; 7 nucleotides agree with TRBD1. CDR3 size: 14 residues. Germline V gene data show CDR1 as LGHDT and CDR2 as YNNKEL (reference sequence). V was pared by 5 bases and J by 5 bases, with 6 bases of the junction left unmatched. This chain's CDR3 is CASSTRQGDQPQHF. CDR3 nucleotide sequence: TGTGCCAGCAGCACCCGACAGGGTGATCAGCCCCAGCATTTT.

The chain joins TRBV25-1 to TRBJ1-1; D gene uncertain. The CDR3 has 14 amino acids. Germline CDR1 is MGHDK and CDR2 is SYGVNS. Trimming stripped 1 base from V and 2 bases from J, with 8 bases between. In DNA form, the CDR3 reads TGTGCCAGCAGTGAATGGGGAGCCAACACTGAAGCTTTCTTT. It yields the protein CASSEWGANTEAFF.

This chain uses TRBV29-1 with TRBJ1-5; D is ambiguous. Between the trimmed V and J ends, which lost 4 bases and 8 bases, there was a span of 12 bases. The CDR3 is 12 residues long. Germline-derived CDR1 and CDR2 are SQVTM and ANQGSEA. The CDR3 sequence is CSVVSGDEPQHF. CDR3 DNA: TGCAGCGTTGTAAGCGGTGATGAGCCCCAGCATTTT. Drawing the rest from reference TRBV29-1 and TRBJ1-5, the complete variable domain is SAVISQKPSRDICQRGTSLTIQCQVDSQVTMMFWYRQQPGQSLTLIATANQGSEATYESGFVIDKFPISRPNLTFSTLTVSNMSPEDSSIYLCSVVSGDEPQHFGDGTRLSIL.

The chain uses TRBV14 and TRBJ2-1, with D possibly TRBD2 on 6 matching bases. This CDR3 spans 17 amino acids. Germline CDR1 SGHDN, CDR2 FVKESK. The V end was cut by 5 bases, the J end by 1 base, with 18 bases between. The CDR3 DNA reads as TGTGCCAGCAGCGCAAAGGAGGGACTGCCTTCCTACAATGAGCAGTTCTTC. Translating gives CASSAKEGLPSYNEQFF.

This chain links TRBV30 with TRBJ1-5; TRBD1 matches at 8 bases. The CDR3 runs to 16 residues. The germline gives CDR1 GTSNPN, CDR2 SVGIG (reference sequence). V shed 2 bases, J shed 4 bases, and the junction held 10 bases outside the gene matches. The CDR3 nucleotides are TGTGCCTGGAGTTACAGGGGGGCAGGAGGTAATCAGCCCCAGCATTTT. This codes for CAWSYRGAGGNQPQHF.

With regard to this clone: An end of the junction does not agree with germline; a read error may underlie this. This chain uses TRBV19 with TRBJ1-4; D gene ambiguous. CDR3 length: 14 amino acids. The germline gives CDR1 LNHDA, CDR2 SQIVND (reference sequence). CDR3 sequence: CASSEDGTNENLFF. The CDR3 DNA reads as TGTGCCAGTAGCGAAGACGGCACTAATGAAAACCTGTTTTTT.

V and J are TRBV28 and TRBJ2-7; 10 bases align to TRBD1. CDR3 length: 16 amino acids. The V and J ends lost 7 bases and 3 bases, in that order; junction bases with no gene match: 12. Germline values: CDR1 MDHEN, CDR2 SYDVKM. The CDR3 DNA reads TGTGCCAGCATCCCTCGCCGGGACAGGGGATACTACGAGCAGTACTTC. Translation gives CASIPRRDRGYYEQYF. Drawing the rest from reference TRBV28 and TRBJ2-7, the complete variable domain is DVKVTQSSRYLVKRTGEKVFLECVQDMDHENMFWYRQDPGLGLRLIYFSYDVKMKEKGDIPEGYSVSREKKERFSLILESASTNQTSMYLCASIPRRDRGYYEQYFGPGTRLTVT.

This clone was found once. The chain joins TRBV30 to TRBJ2-7; D gene unclear. CDR1 is GTSNPN and CDR2 is SVGIG in the germline V gene (reference sequence). The CDR3 covers 12 residues. V gave up 8 bases and J gave up 0 bases, with 11 bases separating them. The CDR3 loop reads CALDPDSYEQYF. CDR3 nucleotide sequence: TGTGCCCTAGACCCAGACTCCTACGAGCAGTACTTC. Complete variable domain (other parts from reference TRBV30 and TRBJ2-7): SQTIHQWPATLVQPVGSPLSLECTVEGTSNPNLYWYRQAAGRGLQLLFYSVGIGQISSEVPQNLSASRPQDRQFILSSKKLLLSDSGFYLCALDPDSYEQYFGPGTRLTVT.